This passage covers 24 T cell receptor beta chains from one sample sequenced in a study of TIL therapy for anti-PD-1-resistant metastatic lung cancer. As to time point: pre-treatment sample, taken before nivolumab and TIL therapy. The tumor samples were excised metastases, mostly pleural nodules or supraclavicular lymph nodes. Sequencing used immunoSEQ v3. This table comes from immunoSEQ multiplex PCR, and its TCRdb copy is limited to in-frame clones, with some not included. The top ten clones hold 10% to 11% of a sample with 95,000 or so clones, about 71% of them seen once. Here the sequenced sample was tumor tissue, taken at baseline. The receptors were sampled from a person between 30 and 80 years old with non-small cell lung cancer.

The J gene is TRBJ1-5, the V gene TRBV5-8, with TRBD1 matching over 7 bases. V was pared by 4 bases and J by 1 base, with 17 bases of the junction left unmatched. This CDR3 is built from 19 residues. CDR1 is SGHTS, CDR2 YDEGEE, per germline. In DNA form, the CDR3 reads TGTGCCAGCAGCCACAGGACAGGATCAGTCCTTGGGAGCAATCAGCCCCAGCATTTT. The encoded protein is CASSHRTGSVLGSNQPQHF.

The genes are TRBV5-5 and TRBJ2-5, with 11 bases matching TRBD1. The junction had 3 bases not matched to a gene; V was cut back by 3 bases and J by 5 bases. CDR3 length: 14 amino acids. Germline V gene lookup returns CDR1 SGHKS and CDR2 YYEKEE (reference sequence). CDR3 DNA sequence: TGTGCCAGCAGCTGGACAGGGGGCGGGGAGACCCAGTACTTC. It encodes CASSWTGGGETQYF.

The chain is built from TRBV3-1 (or the pseudogene TRBV3-2) and TRBJ2-7; D gene unclear. Germline assignment: CDR1 LGHDT and CDR2 YNNKEL (reference sequence). This CDR3 is 12 amino acids long. Trimming stripped 4 bases from V and 5 bases from J, with 9 bases between. DNA for the CDR3: TGTGCCAGCAGCCTTCTCGGAGACGAGCAGTACTTC. Translating it yields CASSLLGDEQYF.

This clone was found many times. This chain links TRBV5-1 with TRBJ2-2, with D perhaps matching TRBD1 (6 bases). The length of the CDR3 is 14 residues. Trimming stripped 3 bases from V and 9 bases from J, with 15 bases between. Looked up from germline, CDR1 is SGHRS and CDR2 is YFSETQ. Here the CDR3 DNA reads TGCGCCAGCAGCTCAGGGGCTGGAGGCCGGGAGCTGTTTTTT. Its protein is CASSSGAGGRELFF. The full variable domain, rest sourced from reference TRBV5-1 and TRBJ2-2, is KAGVTQTPRYLIKTRGQQVTLSCSPISGHRSVSWYQQTPGQGLQFLFEYFSETQRNKGNFPGRFSGRQFSNSRSEMNVSTLELGDSALYLCASSSGAGGRELFFGEGSRLTVL.

This clone was seen at least ten times. The chain uses TRBV10-1 and TRBJ1-2; no reliable D call. The CDR3 covers 12 residues. CDR1 is WNHNN and CDR2 is SYGVQD in the germline V gene (reference sequence). V was cut by 7 bases and J by 4 bases, with 10 bases left in between. CDR3 amino acids: CASIRRVYGYTF. CDR3 sequence (DNA): TGCGCCAGCATTAGGCGGGTCTATGGCTACACCTTC.

The DNA of the CDR3 is TGCGCCAGCAGCCAAGAGTGGTCATCAGATACGCAGTATTTT. Translating gives CASSQEWSSDTQYF. The chain recombines TRBV4-3 with TRBJ2-3; D is undetermined. The germline gives CDR1 LGHNA, CDR2 YSLEER. CDR3 length: 14 residues. V gave up 0 bases and J gave up 4 bases, with 8 bases separating them.

This chain uses TRBV6-2 or TRBV6-3 with TRBJ2-1, with 10 nucleotides matching TRBD2. The ends lost 2 bases at V and 7 bases at J; junction bases unmatched: 11. The CDR3 is 17 amino acids. Germline V lookup: CDR1 MNHEY, CDR2 SVGEGT. CDR3 in DNA: TGTGCCAGCAGTTACATCCTTCTAGCGGGGGTTTATAATGAGCAGTTCTTC. This translates into CASSYILLAGVYNEQFF.

The chain employs TRBV4-1 and TRBJ1-4; the D is unclear. The CDR3 runs 14 residues. Trimming cost V 5 bases and J 2 bases, with 9 bases left between them. The germline gives CDR1 MGHRA, CDR2 YSYEKL. CDR3 in DNA: TGCGCCAGCAGCGTGGGGTGGACTAATGAAAAACTGTTTTTT. The encoded protein is CASSVGWTNEKLFF.

This clone was observed a handful of times. This chain links TRBV30 with TRBJ1-1, with unresolved D. In germline, CDR1 is GTSNPN, CDR2 SVGIG (reference sequence). V was cut by 2 bases and J by 4 bases, with 5 bases left in between. The CDR3 contains 11 residues. In DNA form, the CDR3 reads TGTGCCTGGAGTTCACCCACTGAAGCTTTCTTT. The encoded protein is CAWSSPTEAFF.

Only one count was recorded for this clone. This chain joins TRBV19 and TRBJ2-1, with D hard to call. The germline CDR1 and CDR2 sequences are LNHDA and SQIVND (reference sequence). Trimming pared 0 bases from V and 0 bases from J, leaving 12 bases between. There are 17 residues in the CDR3. DNA of the CDR3: TGTGCCAGTAGTATAGACTCCAGGCCGAGCTCCTACAATGAGCAGTTCTTC. It encodes CASSIDSRPSSYNEQFF.

The chain couples TRBV7-9 to TRBJ1-2; D perhaps matches TRBD1 (5 bases). CDR1 and CDR2 (germline): SEHNR, FQNEAQ (reference sequence). The CDR3 is made up of 15 amino acids. The germline V and J ends were trimmed by 0 bases and 4 bases, with 12 bases remaining between them. The CDR3 sequence: CASSLAAGAVYGYTF. The CDR3 DNA sequence: TGTGCCAGCAGCTTAGCGGCCGGGGCCGTCTATGGCTACACCTTC.

V and J are TRBV5-1 and TRBJ2-5, with 7 bases fitting TRBD2. Trimming cost V 7 bases and J 2 bases; bases outside gene matches: 11. The germline V gene encodes CDR1 SGHRS and CDR2 YFSETQ. The CDR3 is 15 residues long. CDR3 sequence reads: CASRGVPSGQETQYF. As DNA, the CDR3 is TGCGCCAGCCGAGGGGTACCTAGCGGTCAAGAGACCCAGTACTTC.

This clone was detected a few times. The rearrangement uses TRBV7-2 and TRBJ1-2; TRBD1 is a possible D gene (6 bases). V shed 2 bases and J shed 8 bases, with 15 bases lying between them. The CDR3 is 14 residues long. CDR1 is SGHTA, CDR2 FQGNSA, per germline. The CDR3 loop reads CASSLSGTSIGYTF. CDR3 sequence (DNA): TGTGCCAGCAGCTTATCCGGGACATCAATAGGCTACACCTTC. Full variable domain (outside the CDR3, taken from reference TRBV7-2 and TRBJ1-2): GAGVSQSPSNKVTEKGKDVELRCDPISGHTALYWYRQSLGQGLEFLIYFQGNSAPDKSGLPSDRFSAERTGGSVSTLTIQRTQQEDSAVYLCASSLSGTSIGYTFGSGTRLTVV.

This chain joins TRBV10-2 and TRBJ1-3; no firm D call. This CDR3 spans 13 amino acids. V was shortened by 2 bases and J by 3 bases, with 5 bases between the two germline ends. The germline CDR1 and CDR2 sequences are WSHSY and SAAADI. This chain's CDR3 is CASSEMSGNTIYF. CDR3 nucleotides: TGCGCCAGCAGTGAGATGAGTGGAAACACCATATATTTT.

The chain links TRBV7-2 to TRBJ2-5, with D perhaps matching TRBD1 or TRBD2 (5 bases each). Germline loops: CDR1 SGHTA, CDR2 FQGNSA. V was cut by 1 base and J by 2 bases, with 8 bases left in between. The CDR3 is 14 residues long. CDR3 protein: CASSLVGVQETQYF. For the CDR3, the DNA is TGTGCCAGCAGCTTAGTGGGGGTTCAAGAGACCCAGTACTTC.

The chain combines TRBV19 with TRBJ1-1, with D unresolved. CDR1 is LNHDA, CDR2 SQIVND, per germline (reference sequence). The length of the CDR3 is 13 residues. Trimming cost V 7 bases and J 1 base, with 10 bases left between them. The CDR3 region is CASIPHGNTEAFF. Written as DNA, the CDR3 is TGTGCCAGTATCCCCCACGGGAACACTGAAGCTTTCTTT.

The rearrangement links TRBV11-3 to TRBJ2-2; D not resolved. CDR1 SGHNT and CDR2 YENEEA come from the germline V gene. Trimming pared 3 bases from V and 1 base from J, leaving 3 bases between. This CDR3 is 13 amino acids long. The CDR3 sequence is CASSFLNTGELFF. Here the CDR3 DNA reads TGTGCCAGCAGCTTCTTGAACACCGGGGAGCTGTTTTTT.

The rearrangement uses TRBV19 and TRBJ1-5; D might be TRBD1 (5 bases). V was trimmed by 4 bases and J by 0 bases, leaving 19 bases between them. The CDR3 extends over 18 amino acids. Germline CDR1 and CDR2: LNHDA and SQIVND (reference sequence). This chain's CDR3 is CASSRSIGAPGSNQPQHF. CDR3 sequence (DNA): TGTGCCAGTAGTAGATCAATCGGGGCCCCGGGTAGCAATCAGCCCCAGCATTTT.

This clone has a handful of counts. CDR3 nucleotides: TGCGCCAGCAGAGAGCGGGAGAGTAATTCTTACGAGCAGTACTTC. Encoded protein: CASRERESNSYEQYF. This chain uses TRBV10-2 with TRBJ2-7; 8 nucleotides match TRBD2. V shed 6 bases and J 4 bases; nucleotides not matched to a gene: 11. The CDR3 loop spans 15 amino acids. Germline V lookup: CDR1 WSHSY, CDR2 SAAADI.

The chain joins TRBV6-5 to TRBJ2-3, with 9 bases lining up with TRBD2. V gave up 7 bases and J gave up 5 bases; unmatched junction bases: 10. The CDR3 has 15 amino acids. Germline lookup yields CDR1 MNHEY and CDR2 SVGAGI. For the CDR3, the DNA is TGTGCCAGCACCATGGGGGCGGGGGGGCAAGATACGCAGTATTTT. Encoded protein: CASTMGAGGQDTQYF.

The V and J genes are TRBV28 and TRBJ2-7, with D possibly being TRBD2 (5 bases). Germline CDR1 MDHEN, CDR2 SYDVKM. Trimming left V 5 bases short and J 0 bases short, with 14 bases between. The CDR3 spans 15 residues. CDR3 region: CASSLPGSLSYEQYF. CDR3 bases: TGTGCCAGCAGTCTCCCGGGATCACTCTCCTACGAGCAGTACTTC.

The genes are TRBV7-6 and TRBJ2-7; D remains ambiguous. V lost 3 bases and J 0 bases, leaving 15 bases between the germline ends. Germline CDR1 is SGHVS and CDR2 is FNYEAQ. The CDR3 runs to 16 residues. The CDR3 reads CASSFRLSKSSYEQYF. The CDR3 DNA reads as TGTGCCAGCAGCTTTCGTCTATCGAAAAGCTCCTACGAGCAGTACTTC.

This clone was seen just once. Here the CDR3 reads CASSLDRGVVYTEAFF. CDR3 coding DNA: TGTGCCAGCAGCTTAGACAGGGGTGTTGTGTACACTGAAGCTTTCTTT. V usage is TRBV5-5 and J usage is TRBJ1-1, with 8 nucleotides matching TRBD1. CDR3 size: 16 residues. Trimming cost V 2 bases and J 3 bases; bases outside gene matches: 9. Germline V gene sequence: CDR1 SGHKS, CDR2 YYEKEE (reference sequence).

The gene calls are TRBV6-2 or TRBV6-3 and TRBJ1-2, with a tentative D call TRBD1 (6 bases). V lost 4 bases and J lost 4, with 16 bases in between. Germline V gene lookup returns CDR1 MNHEY and CDR2 SVGEGT. The CDR3 runs to 15 residues. CDR3 DNA: TGTGCCAGCAGTTCAACCAGGGACATACTCTATGGCTACACCTTC. Encoded protein: CASSSTRDILYGYTF.